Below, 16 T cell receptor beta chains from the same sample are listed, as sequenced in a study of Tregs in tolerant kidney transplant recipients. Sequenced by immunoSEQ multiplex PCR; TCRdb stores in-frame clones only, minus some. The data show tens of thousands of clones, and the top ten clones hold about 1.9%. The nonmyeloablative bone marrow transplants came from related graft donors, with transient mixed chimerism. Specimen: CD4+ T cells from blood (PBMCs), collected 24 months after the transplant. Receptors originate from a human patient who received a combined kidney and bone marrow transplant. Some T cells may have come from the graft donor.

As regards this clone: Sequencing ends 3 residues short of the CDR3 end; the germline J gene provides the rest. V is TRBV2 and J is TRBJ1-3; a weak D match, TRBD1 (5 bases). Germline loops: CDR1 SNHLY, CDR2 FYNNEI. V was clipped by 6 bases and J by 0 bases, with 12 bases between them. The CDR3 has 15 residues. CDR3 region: CASSTSGGSGNTIYF. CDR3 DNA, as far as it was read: TGTGCCAGCAGCACTTCCGGGGGCTCTGGAAACACC.

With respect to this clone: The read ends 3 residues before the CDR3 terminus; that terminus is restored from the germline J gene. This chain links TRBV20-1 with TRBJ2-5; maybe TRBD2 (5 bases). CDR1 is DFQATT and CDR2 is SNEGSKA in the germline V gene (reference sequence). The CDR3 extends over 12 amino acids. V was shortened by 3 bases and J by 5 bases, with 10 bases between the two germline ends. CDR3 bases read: TGCAGTGCTAGTTGGACTTGGGAGACC. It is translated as CSASWTWET. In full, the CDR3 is CSASWTWETQYF.

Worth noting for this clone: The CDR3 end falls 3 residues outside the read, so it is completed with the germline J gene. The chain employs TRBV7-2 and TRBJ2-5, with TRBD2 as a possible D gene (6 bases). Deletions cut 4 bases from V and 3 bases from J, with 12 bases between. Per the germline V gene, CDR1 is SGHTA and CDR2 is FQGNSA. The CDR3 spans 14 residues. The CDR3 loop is CASSSGTLKETQYF. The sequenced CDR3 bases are TGTGCCAGCAGCTCCGGGACTCTGAAAGAGACC.

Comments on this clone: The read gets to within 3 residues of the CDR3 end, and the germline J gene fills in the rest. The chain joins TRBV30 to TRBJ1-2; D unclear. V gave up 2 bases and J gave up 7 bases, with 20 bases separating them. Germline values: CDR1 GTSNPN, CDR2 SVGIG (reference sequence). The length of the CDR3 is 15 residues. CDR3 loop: CAWSTPEGRRSGYTF. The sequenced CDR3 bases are TGTGCCTGGAGTACTCCTGAGGGCAGAAGAAGTGGC.

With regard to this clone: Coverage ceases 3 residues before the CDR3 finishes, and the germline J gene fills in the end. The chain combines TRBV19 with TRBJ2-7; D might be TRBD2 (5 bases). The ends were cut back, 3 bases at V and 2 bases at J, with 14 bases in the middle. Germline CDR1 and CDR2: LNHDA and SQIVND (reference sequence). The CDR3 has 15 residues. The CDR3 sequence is CASSILLVNPYEQYF. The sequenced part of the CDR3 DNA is TGTGCCAGTAGTATTCTACTAGTTAACCCCTACGAG.

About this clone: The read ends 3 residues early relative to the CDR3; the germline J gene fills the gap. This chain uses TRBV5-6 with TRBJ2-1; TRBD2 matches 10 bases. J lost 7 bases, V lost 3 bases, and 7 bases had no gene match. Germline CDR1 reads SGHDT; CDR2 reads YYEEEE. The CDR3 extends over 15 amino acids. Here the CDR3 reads CASSYWSSGSNEQFF. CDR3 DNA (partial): TGTGCCAGCAGCTACTGGTCTAGCGGGAGTAATGAG.

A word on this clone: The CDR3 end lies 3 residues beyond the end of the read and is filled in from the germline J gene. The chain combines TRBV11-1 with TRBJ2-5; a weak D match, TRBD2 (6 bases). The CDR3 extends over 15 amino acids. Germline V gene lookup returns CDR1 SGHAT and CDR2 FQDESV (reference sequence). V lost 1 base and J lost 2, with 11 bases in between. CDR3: CASSLGLAPQETQYF. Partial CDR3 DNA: TGTGCCAGCAGCTTAGGGCTAGCGCCGCAAGAGACC.

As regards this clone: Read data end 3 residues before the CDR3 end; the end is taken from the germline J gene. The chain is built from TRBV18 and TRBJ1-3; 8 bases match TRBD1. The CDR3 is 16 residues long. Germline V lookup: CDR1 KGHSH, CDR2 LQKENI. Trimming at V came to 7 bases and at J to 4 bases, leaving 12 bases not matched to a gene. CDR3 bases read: TGTGCCAGCTTACCCGGACAGGGCCAACAGGGAAACACC. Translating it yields CASLPGQGQQGNT. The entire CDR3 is CASLPGQGQQGNTIYF. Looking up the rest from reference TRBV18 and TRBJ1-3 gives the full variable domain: NAGVMQNPRHLVRRRGQEARLRCSPMKGHSHVYWYRQLPEEGLKFMVYLQKENIIDESGMPKERFSAEFPKEGPSILRIQQVVRGDSAAYFCASLPGQGQQGNTIYFGEGSWLTVV.

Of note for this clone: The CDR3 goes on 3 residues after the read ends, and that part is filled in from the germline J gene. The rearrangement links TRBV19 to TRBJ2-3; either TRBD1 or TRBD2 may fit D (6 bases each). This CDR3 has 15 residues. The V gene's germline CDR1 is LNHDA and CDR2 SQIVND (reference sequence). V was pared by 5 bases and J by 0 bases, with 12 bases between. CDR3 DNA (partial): TGTGCCAGTAGTTTAGGGGGGCTTAGCACAGATACG. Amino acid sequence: CASSLGGLSTDT. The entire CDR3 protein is CASSLGGLSTDTQYF.

The part of the CDR3 DNA that was read is TGTGCCAGCAGCTTGGGACAGACGAACACTGAA. Translating it yields CASSLGQTNTE. The full CDR3 reads CASSLGQTNTEAFF. This chain joins TRBV7-2 and TRBJ1-1; TRBD1 agrees at 7 bases. The missing CDR3 end, 3 residues past where the read stops, is filled in from the germline J gene. V shed 3 bases, J shed 1 base, and the junction held 2 bases outside the gene matches. Germline-derived CDR1 and CDR2 are SGHTA and FQGNSA. This CDR3 has 14 residues. The full variable domain, in which reference TRBV7-2 and TRBJ1-1 provide the parts outside the CDR3, is GAGVSQSPSNKVTEKGKDVELRCDPISGHTALYWYRQSLGQGLEFLIYFQGNSAPDKSGLPSDRFSAERTGGSVSTLTIQRTQQEDSAVYLCASSLGQTNTEAFFGQGTRLTVV.

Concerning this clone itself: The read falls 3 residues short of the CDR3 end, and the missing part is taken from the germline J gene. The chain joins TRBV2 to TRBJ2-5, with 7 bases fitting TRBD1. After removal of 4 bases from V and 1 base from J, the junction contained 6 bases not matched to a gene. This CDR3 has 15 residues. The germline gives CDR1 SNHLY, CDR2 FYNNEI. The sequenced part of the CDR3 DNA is TGTGCCAGCAGTGCCTTGGGACAGCCCCAAGAGACC. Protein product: CASSALGQPQET. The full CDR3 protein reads CASSALGQPQETQYF.

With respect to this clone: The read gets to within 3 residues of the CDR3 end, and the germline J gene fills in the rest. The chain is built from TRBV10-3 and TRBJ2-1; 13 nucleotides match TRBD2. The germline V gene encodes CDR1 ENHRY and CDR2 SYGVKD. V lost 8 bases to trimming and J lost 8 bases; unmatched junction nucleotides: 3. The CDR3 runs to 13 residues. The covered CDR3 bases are TGTGCCATCGGGACTAGCGGGACCTATGAG. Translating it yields CAIGTSGTYE. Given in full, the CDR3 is CAIGTSGTYEQFF.

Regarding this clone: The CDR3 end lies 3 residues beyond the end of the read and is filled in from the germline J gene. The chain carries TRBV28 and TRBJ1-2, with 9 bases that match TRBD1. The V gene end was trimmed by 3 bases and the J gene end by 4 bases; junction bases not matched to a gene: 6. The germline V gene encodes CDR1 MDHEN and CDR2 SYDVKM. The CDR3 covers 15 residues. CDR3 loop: CASSFQGQGGYGYTF. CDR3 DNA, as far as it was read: TGTGCCAGCAGTTTCCAGGGACAGGGAGGCTATGGC.

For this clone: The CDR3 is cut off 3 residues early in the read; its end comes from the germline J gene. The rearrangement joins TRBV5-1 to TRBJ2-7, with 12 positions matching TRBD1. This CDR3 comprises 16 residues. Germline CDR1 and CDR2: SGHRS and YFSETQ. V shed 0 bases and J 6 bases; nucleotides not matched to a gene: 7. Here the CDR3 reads CASSLDGGQGAAEQYF. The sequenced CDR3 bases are TGCGCCAGCAGCTTGGATGGGGGACAGGGGGCGGCCGAG.

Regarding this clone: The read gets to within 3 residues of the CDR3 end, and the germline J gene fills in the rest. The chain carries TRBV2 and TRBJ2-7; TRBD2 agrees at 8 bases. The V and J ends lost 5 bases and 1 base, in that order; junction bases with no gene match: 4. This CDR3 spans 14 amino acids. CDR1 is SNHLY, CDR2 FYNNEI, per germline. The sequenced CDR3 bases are TGTGCCAGCAGTTTTAGCGGGATGTCCTACGAG. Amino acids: CASSFSGMSYE. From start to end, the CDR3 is CASSFSGMSYEQYF.

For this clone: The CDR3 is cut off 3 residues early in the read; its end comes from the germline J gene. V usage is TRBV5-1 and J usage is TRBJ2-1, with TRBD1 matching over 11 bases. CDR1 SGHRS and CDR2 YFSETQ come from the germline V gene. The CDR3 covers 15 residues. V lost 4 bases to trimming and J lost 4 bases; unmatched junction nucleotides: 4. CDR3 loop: CASSQGTGGYNEQFF. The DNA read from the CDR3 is TGCGCCAGCAGCCAAGGGACAGGGGGTTACAATGAG.